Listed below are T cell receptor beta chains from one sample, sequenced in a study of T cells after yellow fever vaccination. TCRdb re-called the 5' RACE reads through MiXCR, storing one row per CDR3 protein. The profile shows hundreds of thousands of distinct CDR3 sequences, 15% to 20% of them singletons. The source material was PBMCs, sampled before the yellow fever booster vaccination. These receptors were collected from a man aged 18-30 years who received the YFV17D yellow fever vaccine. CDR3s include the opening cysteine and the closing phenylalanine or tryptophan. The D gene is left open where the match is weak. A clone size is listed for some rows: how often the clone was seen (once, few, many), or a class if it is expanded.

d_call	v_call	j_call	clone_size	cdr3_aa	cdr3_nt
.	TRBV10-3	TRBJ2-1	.	CAISDGPKTGEQFF	TGTGCCATCAGTGATGGACCTAAAACGGGTGAGCAGTTCTTC
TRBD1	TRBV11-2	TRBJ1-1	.	CASSLGTGLNTEAFF	TGTGCCAGCAGCTTAGGGACAGGATTGAACACTGAAGCTTTCTTT
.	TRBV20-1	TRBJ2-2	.	CSAGGSGTGELFF	TGCAGTGCCGGGGGCTCGGGCACCGGGGAGCTGTTTTTT
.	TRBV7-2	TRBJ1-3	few	CASSLGARSGNTIYF	TGTGCCAGCAGCTTAGGGGCTCGGTCCGGAAACACCATATATTTT
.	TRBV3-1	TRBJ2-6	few	CASSQDWGEGANVLTF	TGTGCCAGCAGCCAAGATTGGGGTGAGGGGGCCAACGTCCTGACTTTC
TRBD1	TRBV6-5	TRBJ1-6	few	CASSYTAQGASPLHF	TGTGCCAGCAGTTACACCGCCCAGGGGGCTTCACCCCTCCACTTT
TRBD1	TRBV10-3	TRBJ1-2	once	CAIKAGTGDYGYTF	TGTGCCATCAAAGCCGGGACAGGGGACTATGGCTACACCTTC
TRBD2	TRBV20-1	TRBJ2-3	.	CSASASGEADTQYF	TGCAGTGCCTCAGCTAGCGGGGAAGCAGATACGCAGTATTTT
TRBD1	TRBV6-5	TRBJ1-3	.	CASSYVGTGGNTIYF	TGTGCCAGCAGTTACGTTGGGACAGGAGGAAACACCATATATTTT
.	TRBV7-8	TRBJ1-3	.	CASSLVGIENTIYF	TGTGCCAGCAGCTTAGTCGGCATCGAGAACACCATATATTTT
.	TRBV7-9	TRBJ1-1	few	CASSSGANTEAFF	TGTGCCAGCAGCTCCGGCGCGAACACTGAAGCTTTCTTT
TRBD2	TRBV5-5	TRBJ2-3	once	CASNDWGGGGDTQYF	TGTGCCAGCAATGATTGGGGGGGGGGAGGAGATACGCAGTATTTT
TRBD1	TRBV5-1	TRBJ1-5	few	CASSEQGAGNQPQHF	TGCGCCAGCAGCGAACAGGGGGCAGGCAATCAGCCCCAGCATTTT
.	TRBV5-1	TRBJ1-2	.	CASSPGRQTNYGYTF	TGCGCCAGCAGCCCCGGGCGACAGACTAACTATGGCTACACCTTC
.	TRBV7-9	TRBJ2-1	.	CASSLDIPNEQFF	TGTGCCAGCAGCTTAGACATTCCCAATGAGCAGTTCTTC
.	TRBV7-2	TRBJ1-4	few	CASSGNRVGTNEKLFF	TGTGCCAGCAGCGGTAACAGGGTTGGAACTAATGAAAAACTGTTTTTT
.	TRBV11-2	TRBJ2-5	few	CASSLDESIGTQYF	TGTGCCAGCAGCTTAGATGAGTCTATCGGGACCCAGTACTTC
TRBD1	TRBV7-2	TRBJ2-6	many	CASSWGQGLSGANVLTF	TGTGCCAGCAGCTGGGGACAGGGACTCTCTGGGGCCAACGTCCTGACTTTC
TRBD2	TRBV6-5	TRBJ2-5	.	CASRGGGDETQYF	TGTGCCAGCAGGGGCGGGGGGGATGAGACCCAGTACTTC
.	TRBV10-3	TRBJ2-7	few	CAIRGDFLYEQYF	TGTGCCATCAGGGGGGATTTCCTCTACGAGCAGTACTTC
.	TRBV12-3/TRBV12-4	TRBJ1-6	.	CASSLIQGGNSPLHF	TGTGCCAGCAGTTTAATACAGGGTGGTAATTCACCCCTCCACTTT
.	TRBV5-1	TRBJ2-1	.	CASSLEVGSNYLFF	TGCGCCAGCAGCTTGGAGGTTGGCTCAAACTACTTGTTCTTC
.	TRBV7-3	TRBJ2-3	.	CASSPTSTGPTDTQYF	TGTGCCAGCAGCCCAACCTCCACTGGGCCCACAGATACGCAGTATTTT
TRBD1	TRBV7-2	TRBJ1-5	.	CASSSYDRGSQPQHF	TGTGCCAGCAGCTCCTACGACAGGGGAAGTCAGCCCCAGCATTTT
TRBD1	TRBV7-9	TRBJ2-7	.	CASSEPWTGGREQYF	TGTGCCAGCAGCGAGCCATGGACAGGGGGAAGGGAGCAGTACTTC
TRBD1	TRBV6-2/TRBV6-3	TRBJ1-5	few	CASSRISGGSQPQHF	TGTGCCAGCAGCAGAATCTCAGGGGGCAGCCAGCCCCAGCATTTT
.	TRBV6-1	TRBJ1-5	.	CASSEIWGLRGAQHF	TGTGCCAGCAGTGAAATATGGGGCCTCCGTGGGGCCCAGCATTTT
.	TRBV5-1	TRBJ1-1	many	CASSQGNSMNTEAFF	TGCGCCAGCAGCCAAGGGAATTCCATGAACACTGAAGCTTTCTTT
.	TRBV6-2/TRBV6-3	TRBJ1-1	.	CASTYQAGYTEAFF	TGTGCCAGCACCTACCAGGCGGGGTACACTGAAGCTTTCTTT
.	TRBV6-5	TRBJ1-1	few	CASSYSSPEPNTEAFF	TGTGCCAGCAGTTACTCCTCCCCCGAACCTAACACTGAAGCTTTCTTT
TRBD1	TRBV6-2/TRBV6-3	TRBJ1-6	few	CASCSGQDSPPLHF	TGTGCCAGCTGTTCAGGACAGGACTCCCCACCCCTCCACTTT
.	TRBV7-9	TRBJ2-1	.	CASSSLGKRVSEQFF	TGTGCCAGCAGCTCCCTCGGGAAGCGGGTTAGTGAGCAGTTCTTC
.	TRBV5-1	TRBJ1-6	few	CASSPGLVNSPLHF	TGCGCCAGCAGCCCGGGGCTTGTTAATTCACCCCTCCACTTT
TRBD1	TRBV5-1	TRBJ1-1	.	CASSPWTGSGGLNTEAFF	TGCGCCAGCAGCCCGTGGACAGGGAGCGGAGGGCTGAACACTGAAGCTTTCTTT
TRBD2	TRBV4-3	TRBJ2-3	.	CASSLGSGEPEADTQYF	TGCGCCAGCAGCCTGGGTAGCGGGGAACCAGAGGCAGATACGCAGTATTTT
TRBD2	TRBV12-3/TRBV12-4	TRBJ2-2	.	CASRPLAGATGELFF	TGTGCCAGCAGACCTCTAGCGGGGGCCACCGGGGAGCTGTTTTTT
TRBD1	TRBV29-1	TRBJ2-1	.	CSVEDLFRGGGDEQFF	TGCAGCGTTGAAGACCTCTTTCGAGGGGGCGGCGATGAGCAGTTCTTC
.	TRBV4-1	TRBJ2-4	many	CASSLGGLTKNIQYF	TGCGCCAGCAGCCTCGGTGGGCTGACCAAAAACATTCAGTACTTC
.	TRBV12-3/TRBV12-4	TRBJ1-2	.	CASSLDHRENNYGYTF	TGTGCCAGCAGTTTGGACCATAGGGAGAATAACTATGGCTACACCTTC
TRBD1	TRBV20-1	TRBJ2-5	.	CSAVQGWETQYF	TGCAGTGCGGTACAGGGGTGGGAGACCCAGTACTTC
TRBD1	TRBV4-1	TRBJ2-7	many	CASSGTGGYEQYF	TGCGCCAGCAGCGGAACAGGGGGCTACGAGCAGTACTTC
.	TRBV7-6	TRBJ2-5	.	CASSMTQETQYF	TGTGCCAGCAGCATGACCCAAGAGACCCAGTACTTC
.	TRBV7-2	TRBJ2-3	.	CASRGGLGTDTQYF	TGTGCCAGCAGGGGGGGCCTTGGCACAGATACGCAGTATTTT
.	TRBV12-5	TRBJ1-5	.	CASGAGTGLPQHF	TGTGCTAGTGGGGCAGGGACTGGATTGCCCCAGCATTTT
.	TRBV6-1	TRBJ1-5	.	CASSEQPGGVEPQHF	TGTGCCAGCAGTGAACAGCCAGGTGGGGTGGAGCCCCAGCATTTT
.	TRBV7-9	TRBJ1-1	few	CASTLANRRNTEAFF	TGTGCCAGCACCCTGGCAAATCGGCGGAACACTGAAGCTTTCTTT
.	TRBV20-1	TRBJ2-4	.	CSARDQGGAKNIQYF	TGCAGTGCTAGAGACCAAGGGGGTGCCAAAAACATTCAGTACTTC
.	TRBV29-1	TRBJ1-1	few	CSVVLRTVNTEAFF	TGCAGCGTTGTCTTAAGGACTGTGAACACTGAAGCTTTCTTT
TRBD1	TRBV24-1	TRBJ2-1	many	CATSPGGFYNEQFF	TGTGCCACCAGTCCAGGGGGTTTCTACAATGAGCAGTTCTTC
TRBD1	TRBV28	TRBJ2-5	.	CASRLGGQGRSETQYF	TGTGCCAGCAGACTCGGGGGACAGGGGCGGTCCGAGACCCAGTACTTC
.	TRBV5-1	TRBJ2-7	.	CASSLRQASYEQYF	TGCGCCAGCAGCTTACGACAGGCTTCCTACGAGCAGTACTTC
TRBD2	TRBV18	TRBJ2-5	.	CASSLTSSGEETQYF	TGTGCCAGCTCTCTCACATCTAGCGGCGAAGAGACCCAGTACTTC
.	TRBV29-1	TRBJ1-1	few	CSVAQGGDTEAFF	TGCAGCGTTGCCCAGGGAGGGGACACTGAAGCTTTCTTT
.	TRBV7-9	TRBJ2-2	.	CASSGMEFTGELFF	TGTGCCAGCAGCGGGATGGAATTCACCGGGGAGCTGTTTTTT
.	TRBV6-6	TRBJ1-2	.	CASSYRVYDGYTF	TGTGCCAGCAGTTACAGGGTTTACGATGGCTACACCTTC
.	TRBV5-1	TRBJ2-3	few	CASSLGISQDTQYF	TGCGCCAGCAGCTTGGGAATCTCCCAGGATACGCAGTATTTT
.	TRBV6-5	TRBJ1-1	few	CASSYPLGTEAFF	TGTGCCAGCAGTTACCCTTTGGGCACTGAAGCTTTCTTT
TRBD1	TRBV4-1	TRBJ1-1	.	CASSHATGAGMNTEAFF	TGCGCCAGCAGCCACGCGACAGGGGCAGGGATGAACACTGAAGCTTTCTTT
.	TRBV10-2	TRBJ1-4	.	CASSDSVTNEKLFF	TGCGCCAGCAGTGATTCGGTGACTAATGAAAAACTGTTTTTT
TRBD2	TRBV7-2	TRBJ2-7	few	CASSTMGLAGAYEQYF	TGTGCCAGCAGCACGATGGGACTAGCGGGGGCCTACGAGCAGTACTTC